These T cell receptor beta chains were read from a single sample in a study of OX40 agonist ivuxolimab in advanced cancers. The assay was immunoSEQ multiplex PCR, and TCRdb's table has in-frame clones only and misses some. The sample yields about 93,000 clones, about 90% seen once. Source: CD4+ or CD8+ T cells sorted from blood, taken in a trial of the OX40 agonist ivuxolimab. The origin of the receptors is an adult with an advanced solid tumor such as melanoma, head and neck, liver or kidney cancer. CDR3s include the opening cysteine and the closing phenylalanine or tryptophan. The D gene is left open where the match is weak. The listing skips clone size in some rows; elsewhere it reads once, few, many or a size class.

size	D	J	V	length	DNA	CDR3
NA	NA	TRBJ1-2	TRBV19	12	TGTGCCAGTAGTCAGGGGCCCTATGGCTACACCTTC	CASSQGPYGYTF
NA	NA	TRBJ1-3	TRBV6-5	12	TGTGCCAGCGCGTCCCCGGGCGGCACCATATATTTT	CASASPGGTIYF
NA	NA	TRBJ2-3	TRBV19	14	TGTGCCACCTCGGACAGAGGGTTGAGAGATACGCAGTATTTT	CATSDRGLRDTQYF
NA	TRBD1	TRBJ1-2	TRBV5-4	16	TGTGCCAGCAGCGCAACCGGACAGGGCGGGAACTATGGCTACACCTTC	CASSATGQGGNYGYTF
NA	TRBD1	TRBJ1-3	TRBV11-2	16	TGTGCCAGCAGCTTAGTGCAGGGGGTTTTGGGAAACACCATATATTTT	CASSLVQGVLGNTIYF
NA	TRBD2	TRBJ2-3	TRBV2	16	TGTGCCAGCAGTCTGGGACTAGCGGGGGGTGGGGGTACGCAGTATTTT	CASSLGLAGGGGTQYF
NA	TRBD1	TRBJ1-4	TRBV7-2	14	TGTGCCAGCAGCCCTGGGACAGGGAATGAAAAACTGTTTTTT	CASSPGTGNEKLFF
NA	NA	TRBJ1-2	TRBV15	15	TGTGCCACCAGCAGAGCCACGGGGGGGCTCTATGGCTACACCTTC	CATSRATGGLYGYTF
NA	NA	TRBJ2-7	TRBV30	13	TGTGCCTGGAGTGTGTTGGATGGGGGTTTTAAGTACTTC	CAWSVLDGGFKYF
NA	NA	TRBJ2-7	TRBV20-1	11	TGCAGTGCTCAAGGGGGGATTCCGAGGGTCTTC	CSAQGGIPRVF
NA	NA	TRBJ1-3	TRBV5-1	16	TGCGCCAGCAGCGTAAACGGGAGGAGGTCTGGAAACACCATATATTTT	CASSVNGRRSGNTIYF
NA	TRBD1	TRBJ2-7	TRBV29-1	15	TGCAGCGTTGTGCCTCGGACAGGGGGTGGTTACGAGCAGTACTTC	CSVVPRTGGGYEQYF
few	NA	TRBJ2-5	TRBV5-1	13	TGCGCCAGCAAAATTGACGGACTCTCTCCCCAGTACTTC	CASKIDGLSPQYF
NA	NA	TRBJ2-1	TRBV25-1	14	TGTGCCAGCAGTGAGGACTACTCCTACAATGAGCAGTTCTTC	CASSEDYSYNEQFF
once	TRBD1	TRBJ1-2	TRBV11-1	15	TGTGCCAGCAGCAATCCGGGACAGAATAACTATGGCTACACCTTC	CASSNPGQNNYGYTF
NA	NA	TRBJ2-2	TRBV25-1	14	TGTGCCAGCAGTTCCCGGACGGACACCGGGGAGCTGTTTTTT	CASSSRTDTGELFF
NA	NA	TRBJ2-1	TRBV30	13	TGTGCCTGGAGTTCTCGGACTTACAATGAGCAGTTCTTC	CAWSSRTYNEQFF
NA	TRBD2	TRBJ2-1	TRBV30	15	TGTGCCTGGAGTCAAGGACAAACTAGCGGGAGGCCGGCGTTCTTC	CAWSQGQTSGRPAFF
NA	NA	TRBJ2-3	TRBV7-3	13	TGTGCCAGCAGCTTACAGTACACAGATACGCAGTATTTT	CASSLQYTDTQYF
once	TRBD1	TRBJ2-5	TRBV29-1	15	TGCAGCGTTGAAGTACCCGGGACAGGGGAAAAGACCCAGTACTTC	CSVEVPGTGEKTQYF
NA	TRBD1	TRBJ1-6	TRBV6-1	14	TGTGCCAGCAAAGGACAGGGGTACGCTTCACCCCTCCACTTT	CASKGQGYASPLHF
NA	TRBD2	TRBJ2-2	TRBV5-4	14	TGTGCCAGCAGCTTGGCTAGCGGGGACGGGGAGCTGTTTTTT	CASSLASGDGELFF
NA	TRBD2	TRBJ2-5	TRBV2	16	TGTGCCAGCAGTCGGAGGACTAGCGGGGCCCAAGAGACCCAGTACTTC	CASSRRTSGAQETQYF
NA	TRBD2	TRBJ2-5	TRBV27	16	TGTGCCAGCAGTTTTCTGGCTAGCGGGGGACAAGAGACCCAGTACTTC	CASSFLASGGQETQYF
NA	TRBD2	TRBJ2-3	TRBV6-1	17	TGTGCCAGCAGTGCTGGCGGGGGGGCCATTCGTCTAGATACGCAGTATTTT	CASSAGGGAIRLDTQYF
NA	NA	TRBJ1-2	TRBV7-2	17	TGTGCCAGCAGCTTAGACGAGGTTTTGGGGCAGGGCGGTGGCTACACCTTC	CASSLDEVLGQGGGYTF
NA	NA	TRBJ2-3	TRBV2	15	TGTGCCAGCAGGGGAAGGACTGAACTCACAGATACGCAGTATTTT	CASRGRTELTDTQYF
NA	NA	TRBJ2-5	TRBV9	19	TGTGCCAGCAGCGTAGGGCACCGTGGGATTAGTAATGGCCAAGAGACCCAGTACTTC	CASSVGHRGISNGQETQYF
NA	TRBD1	TRBJ2-5	TRBV5-6	14	TGTGCCAGCAGCTTCAACAGGGGCCAAGAGACCCAGTACTTC	CASSFNRGQETQYF
NA	TRBD1	TRBJ1-2	TRBV6-1	15	TGTGCCAGCAGTGGGATAGGGACAGTGAATGATGGCTACACCTTC	CASSGIGTVNDGYTF
NA	TRBD1	TRBJ2-2	TRBV11-2	15	TGTGCCAGCAGCCCCGGACAGGGGGTTTACGGGGAGCTGTTTTTT	CASSPGQGVYGELFF
NA	NA	TRBJ2-7	TRBV5-6	14	TGTGCCAGCAGCTTGGTCGGGAAATTCAACGAGCAGTACTTC	CASSLVGKFNEQYF
few	NA	TRBJ2-2	TRBV14	16	TGTGCCAGCAGCCAAGACCGGACAGTGAACACCGGGGAGCTGTTTTTT	CASSQDRTVNTGELFF
NA	NA	TRBJ1-1	TRBV29-1	12	TGCAGCGCTCATACCGCCTTCGCTGAAGCTTTCTTT	CSAHTAFAEAFF
NA	NA	TRBJ2-1	TRBV5-4	16	TGTGCCAGCAGCCGCCCAGGTGTTGGCTCCTACAATGAGCAGTTCTTC	CASSRPGVGSYNEQFF
NA	TRBD1	TRBJ1-1	TRBV5-6	17	TGTGCCAGCAGCCGACGGGACAGGGTTTATTTGAACACTGAAGCTTTCTTT	CASSRRDRVYLNTEAFF
NA	NA	TRBJ1-1	TRBV5-4	13	TGTGCCAGCAGCTTGACAGGCGGAACTGAAGCTTTCTTT	CASSLTGGTEAFF
NA	TRBD1	TRBJ1-2	TRBV5-1	14	TGCGCCAGCAGCCCAGGACAGGGACTGGATGGCTACACCTTC	CASSPGQGLDGYTF
NA	NA	TRBJ1-6	TRBV30	14	TGTGCCTGGAGTTCGAGGGGGGGTAATTCACCCCTCCACTTT	CAWSSRGGNSPLHF
few	NA	TRBJ1-5	TRBV19	15	TGTGCCAGTAGTCACGGAGAGTATAGCAATCAGCCCCAGCATTTT	CASSHGEYSNQPQHF
NA	TRBD2	TRBJ2-3	TRBV9	15	TGTGCCAGCAGAGGACTAGCACAGGGCACAGATACGCAGTATTTT	CASRGLAQGTDTQYF
NA	NA	TRBJ1-1	TRBV2	15	TGTGCCAGCCAGAGAACTACAGGTGTGAACACTGAAGCTTTCTTT	CASQRTTGVNTEAFF
NA	NA	TRBJ1-1	TRBV6-1	13	TGTGCCAGCAGTCCGAAATGGAACACTGAAGCTTTCTTT	CASSPKWNTEAFF
NA	NA	TRBJ1-2	TRBV27	15	TGTGCCAGCAGTCCCAATCCTCAGGAGTACTATGGCTACACCTTC	CASSPNPQEYYGYTF
NA	TRBD2	TRBJ2-3	TRBV9	18	TGTGCCAGCAGCGTAGCTTCTGGACTAGCGGGGCCGGAAGATACGCAGTATTTT	CASSVASGLAGPEDTQYF
NA	TRBD1	TRBJ1-1	TRBV19	16	TGTGCCAGTAGTCCCGGCAGACAGGGGATCAACACTGAAGCTTTCTTT	CASSPGRQGINTEAFF